The 7 T cell receptor beta chains reported below all come from one sample, sequenced in a study of cytomegalovirus exposure and HLA in healthy donors (dated by TCRdb to 2017 to 2019). Libraries were constructed by the immunoSEQ multiplex PCR assay. The clones in this table, taken by TCRdb from immuneACCESS, are in-frame only. Not every clone is retained; where verified, under half of the shortfall comes from an unresolved V gene, and the cause of the rest is unknown. Counted in this sample were 100,000 to 120,000 clones; around 85% of them appeared once. The ten biggest clones cover about 2.9% of the sample. The specimen sequenced was PBMCs. The receptors stem from a woman under 30 in good health and CMV-seronegative.

The chain has TRBV27 and TRBJ1-1, with 7 bases fitting TRBD1. Germline V gene data show CDR1 as MNHEY and CDR2 as SMNVEV (reference sequence). CDR3 length: 11 residues. V trimming: 8 bases; J trimming: 6 bases; junction bases outside the gene matches: 3. CDR3 nucleotides: TGTGCCAGCTTAGGACAGGCTGAAGCTTTCTTT. It is translated as CASLGQAEAFF.

J is TRBJ1-2 and V is TRBV7-8, with TRBD1 matching over 8 bases. Germline V gene data show CDR1 as SGHVS and CDR2 as FQNEAQ. Germline trimming cut 1 base from V and 6 bases from J; bases unmatched to any gene: 10. CDR3 size: 16 residues. CDR3 bases: TGTGCCAGCAGCTTAGATGCAGGGGGCTTTCTTGATGGCTACACCTTC. Translation gives CASSLDAGGFLDGYTF. Variable domain in full (rest from reference TRBV7-8 and TRBJ1-2): GAGVSQSPRYKVAKRGQDVALRCDPISGHVSLFWYQQALGQGPEFLTYFQNEAQLDKSGLPSDRFFAERPEGSVSTLKIQRTQQEDSAVYLCASSLDAGGFLDGYTFGSGTRLTVV.

This clone was seen once. This chain connects TRBV6-1 to TRBJ2-7; D is unresolved. Germline V gene lookup returns CDR1 MNHNS and CDR2 SASEGT. Trimming left V 8 bases short and J 1 base short, with 9 bases between. This CDR3 contains 12 residues. In DNA form, the CDR3 reads TGTGCCAGCGAACAGTCATCCTACGAGCAGTACTTC. Translation gives CASEQSSYEQYF.

The V gene is TRBV7-8, the J gene TRBJ1-1, with D uncertain. Germline-derived CDR1 and CDR2 are SGHVS and FQNEAQ. V was cut by 1 base and J by 11 bases, with 11 bases left in between. The CDR3 totals 12 residues. CDR3 sequence: CASSLGGRWAFF. CDR3 DNA sequence: TGTGCCAGCAGCTTAGGAGGGCGGTGGGCTTTCTTT.

The J gene is TRBJ1-1, the V gene TRBV11-1; D gene ambiguous. Germline V gene lookup returns CDR1 SGHAT and CDR2 FQDESV (reference sequence). The germline V and J ends were trimmed by 5 bases and 4 bases, with 11 bases remaining between them. The CDR3 consists of 13 residues. CDR3 residues: CASSERWVTEAFF. As DNA, the CDR3 is TGTGCCAGCAGCGAGCGTTGGGTCACTGAAGCTTTCTTT.

V and J are TRBV9 and TRBJ2-6, with 7 nucleotides matching TRBD2. V lost 3 bases and J lost 1; bases outside the gene matches: 7. The length of the CDR3 is 17 residues. Germline V gene lookup returns CDR1 SGDLS and CDR2 YYNGEE. CDR3 region: CASSAPWGGSGANVLTF. The CDR3 DNA sequence: TGTGCCAGCAGCGCCCCCTGGGGGGGTTCTGGGGCCAACGTCCTGACTTTC.

The gene calls are TRBV7-3 and TRBJ2-1, with TRBD1 as a possible D gene (5 bases). There are 13 residues in the CDR3. Germline V CDR1 and CDR2: SGHTA, FQGTGA. The ends were cut back, 5 bases at V and 3 bases at J, with 8 bases in the middle. The CDR3 DNA reads as TGTGCCAGCAGCCCAGACAGCTACAATGAGCAGTTCTTC. The encoded protein is CASSPDSYNEQFF.